The subject of this entry is one T cell receptor beta chain. Sequencing was performed with immunoSEQ multiplex PCR; in TCRdb, only in-frame clones are kept and a portion is missing. Seen here are tens of thousands of clones, approximately 85% observed once, and the top ten hold roughly 3.4%. On cycle 4 day 1 and cycle 7 day 1, as well as at baseline, blood was sampled. This entry belongs to a study of OX40 agonist ivuxolimab in advanced cancers. J gave up 4 bases and V 5 bases, and 6 bases lay outside the gene matches. The CDR3 loop spans 15 amino acids. Germline V gene sequence: CDR1 SEHNR, CDR2 FQNEAQ (reference sequence).

Material: CD4+ or CD8+ T cells sorted from blood, obtained in a trial of the OX40 agonist ivuxolimab. The genes are TRBV7-9 and TRBJ1-3; 9 bases match TRBD1. The receptor was derived from an adult with an advanced solid tumor such as melanoma, head and neck, liver or kidney cancer. CDR3 region: CASSVTGGDGNTIYF. The CDR3 DNA reads TGTGCCAGCAGCGTAACAGGGGGCGACGGAAACACCATATATTTT.